Sequencing of this T cell receptor (beta chain) was carried out in a study of T cell changes during pregnancy in multiple sclerosis. Germline V CDR1 and CDR2: SEHNR, FQNEAQ (reference sequence). The V and J ends lost 10 bases and 0 bases, in that order; junction bases with no gene match: 9. The CDR3 covers 17 residues. The assay was immunoSEQ multiplex PCR, and TCRdb's table has in-frame clones only and misses some. The repertoire consists of tens of thousands of clones, with 85% to 95% occurring once and the leading ten covering roughly 0.35%. V is TRBV7-9 and J is TRBJ2-6; 10 bases fit TRBD1. The source was CD4+ T cells from peripheral blood mononuclear cells, collected after pregnancy. The origin of this receptor is a female donor with multiple sclerosis, enrolled in a pregnancy study. As DNA, the CDR3 is TGTGCCATCCCTAGGGGACAGGGGTTCTCTGGGGCCAACGTCCTGACTTTC. This translates into CAIPRGQGFSGANVLTF.